Listed below are T cell receptor beta chains from one sample, sequenced in a study of graft-versus-host responses after intestinal transplantation. Profiling relied on immunoSEQ multiplex PCR, and the TCRdb table lists in-frame clones only, not all of them. The sample shows tens of thousands of clones, about 91% of them seen only once. No antigen has been assigned to these receptors. Source: unstimulated CD8+ T cells sorted from spleen or lymph node cells, taken before intestinal transplant. The receptors shown here come from a human donor who received an intestinal transplant. The CDR3 runs from the conserved cysteine through the conserved F or W. D genes are given only for firm matches. Clone size appears in some rows only: once, few, many, or a class for an expanded clone.

TRBJ2-1	TRBV19	few	TRBD2	TGTGCCAGTAGTATAGGGACTAGCGGTTACAATGAGCAGTTCTTC	CASSIGTSGYNEQFF
TRBJ1-5	TRBV12-5	NA	NA	TGTGCTAGTGGTTCGAGGGTAGGTCAGCCCCAGCATTTT	CASGSRVGQPQHF
TRBJ1-2	TRBV4-3	NA	TRBD1	TGCGCCAGCAGCCAGAACAGGGGTGGTTATGGCTACACCTTC	CASSQNRGGYGYTF
TRBJ1-2	TRBV7-9	once	NA	TGTGCCAGCAGGAGAACCAACTATGGCTACACCTTC	CASRRTNYGYTF
TRBJ2-1	TRBV5-1	NA	TRBD1	TGCGCCAGCAGCCCGGGACAGGGGAGCTCCTACAATGAGCAGTTCTTC	CASSPGQGSSYNEQFF
TRBJ2-2	TRBV5-4	once	TRBD2	TGTGCCAGCAGCACTAGCGGGAGAAACACCGGGGAGCTGTTTTTT	CASSTSGRNTGELFF
TRBJ1-1	TRBV28	NA	NA	TGTGCCAGCAGTTTAACAGTCAACACTGAAGCTTTCTTT	CASSLTVNTEAFF
TRBJ2-2	TRBV13	NA	TRBD2	TGTGCCAGCAGCCTAGCGGTTGGAGCCGGGGAGCTGTTTTTT	CASSLAVGAGELFF
TRBJ2-5	TRBV18	NA	NA	TGTGCCAGCTCACCACCAGGCGGCAGTCAAGAGACCCAGTACTTC	CASSPPGGSQETQYF
TRBJ1-1	TRBV30	NA	NA	TGTGCCTGCCAGAATAGGGCAGGGTATATACCCTTGAACACTGAAGCTTTCTTT	CACQNRAGYIPLNTEAFF
TRBJ1-2	TRBV4-1	NA	TRBD1	TGCGCCAGCAGCCCCGGGACAGGGTCCAACTATGGCTACACCTTC	CASSPGTGSNYGYTF
TRBJ1-1	TRBV5-5	NA	NA	TGTGCCAGCAGCTTGGGGGAGGAAGCTTTCTTT	CASSLGEEAFF
TRBJ2-7	TRBV23-1	NA	TRBD2	TGCGCCAGCAGACATACCCCGGTCAGCGGGGGGTGTTACGAGCAGTACTTC	CASRHTPVSGGCYEQYF
TRBJ2-4	TRBV7-2	once	NA	TGTGCCAGCAGCTTATCCCCTCGGAACATTCAGTACTTC	CASSLSPRNIQYF
TRBJ1-5	TRBV27	once	NA	TGTGCCAGCAGGGTACGGGGTGTCAATCAGCCCCAGCATTTT	CASRVRGVNQPQHF
TRBJ2-7	TRBV4-1	NA	TRBD1	TGCGCCAGCAGCCCTCGGACAGGGAGCTACGAGCAGTACTTC	CASSPRTGSYEQYF
TRBJ2-7	TRBV5-8	once	TRBD1	TGTGCCAGCAGCTTGGAAGGACAGGGACGCGAGCAGTACTTC	CASSLEGQGREQYF
TRBJ2-1	TRBV27	NA	TRBD2	TGTGCCAGCAGTCCCGGGACTAGCGGGATCTTTCAGTTCTTC	CASSPGTSGIFQFF
TRBJ2-1	TRBV4-3	NA	TRBD2	TGCGCCAGCAGCCAGGGGACGGGGACTAGCGGGGGTGGTGAGCAGTTCTTC	CASSQGTGTSGGGEQFF
TRBJ1-2	TRBV13	NA	NA	TGTGCCAGCAGCTTAGCCAGGGATTATGGCTACACCTTC	CASSLARDYGYTF
TRBJ1-4	TRBV7-9	NA	NA	TGTGCCAGCAGCTTAGATGGGAGCAATAATGAAAAACTGTTTTTT	CASSLDGSNNEKLFF
TRBJ1-4	TRBV30	NA	NA	TGTGCCTGGACCCCCGGGACAACTAATGAAAAACTGTTTTTT	CAWTPGTTNEKLFF
TRBJ2-3	TRBV9	NA	TRBD2	TGTGCCAGCAGCGTAGGGGGGGGGACGACAGATACGCAGTATTTT	CASSVGGGTTDTQYF
TRBJ1-4	TRBV9	NA	NA	TGTGCCAGCAGCGTCTCAGGTTTGAATGAAAAACTGTTTTTT	CASSVSGLNEKLFF
TRBJ2-3	TRBV9	once	TRBD1	TGTGCCAGCAGCGCCGCGACAGGGGGCACAGATACGCAGTATTTT	CASSAATGGTDTQYF
TRBJ2-7	TRBV7-2	NA	TRBD1	TGTGCCAGCAGCATCACAGGGGGTCTCGACTACGAGCAGTACTTC	CASSITGGLDYEQYF
TRBJ1-2	TRBV5-1	NA	TRBD1	TGCGCCAGCAGCTTGGCAGGGGGCGTCTATGGCTACACCTTC	CASSLAGGVYGYTF
TRBJ1-2	TRBV29-1	NA	NA	TGCAGCGTTGGGGAGGGGCTCAACTATGGCTACACCTTC	CSVGEGLNYGYTF
TRBJ2-6	TRBV7-9	NA	NA	TGTGCCAGCAGCTTACTCCGACAGGACCGTTCTGGGGCCAACGTCCTGACTTTC	CASSLLRQDRSGANVLTF
TRBJ1-2	TRBV28	NA	TRBD1	TGTGCCAGCAGTGGCCCGGGACAGGGCTATGGCTACACCTTC	CASSGPGQGYGYTF
TRBJ2-3	TRBV7-8	NA	NA	TGTGCCAGCAGCTTCTCCCCCCGGGGCGGGGAGAGCACAGATACGCAGTATTTT	CASSFSPRGGESTDTQYF
TRBJ2-2	TRBV10-3	once	TRBD1	TGTGCCATCAGTGAAGGGGACAGAGCTATGGGGGAGCTGTTTTTT	CAISEGDRAMGELFF
TRBJ2-7	TRBV5-6	few	NA	TGTGCCAGCAGCCGACGGTGGAGAGAGCAGTACTTC	CASSRRWREQYF
TRBJ1-6	TRBV2	few	NA	TGTGCCAGCGGCCCGTGGGCGACGGATAATTCACCCCTCCACTTT	CASGPWATDNSPLHF
TRBJ2-1	TRBV27	NA	NA	TGTGCCAGCAGCCTTAGCCCGACCTACAATGAGCAGTTCTTC	CASSLSPTYNEQFF
TRBJ2-1	TRBV9	NA	TRBD2	TGTGCCAGCAGCGTAGGCGGGAGTCCTAACAATGAGCAGTTCTTC	CASSVGGSPNNEQFF
TRBJ2-2	TRBV19	NA	NA	TGTGCCAGTAGTATACAGAACCCGCCTAACACCGGGGAGCTGTTTTTT	CASSIQNPPNTGELFF
TRBJ2-1	TRBV4-3	NA	NA	TGCGCCAGCAGCCAGGACAGTTACAATGAGCAGTTCTTC	CASSQDSYNEQFF
TRBJ2-7	TRBV28	NA	NA	TGTGCCAGCAGTTTGGATATAAGGGGGGGGCGTTTGGACGAGCAGTACTTC	CASSLDIRGGRLDEQYF
TRBJ1-2	TRBV28	NA	NA	TGTGCCAGCAGTTTACAGGGTGTCTGGAGTGGCTACACCTTC	CASSLQGVWSGYTF
TRBJ2-7	TRBV5-4	NA	NA	TGTGCCAGCAGCTTGTTTCCGCGAACCTACGAGCAGTACTTC	CASSLFPRTYEQYF
TRBJ2-1	TRBV5-1	NA	NA	TGCGCCAGCAGCTTGGGGGGGCGGAGCTCCTACAATGAGCAGTTCTTC	CASSLGGRSSYNEQFF
TRBJ1-6	TRBV14	NA	NA	TGTGCCAGCAGCCTGCACAGGGAGAGGGAATCACCCCTCCACTTT	CASSLHRERESPLHF
TRBJ1-2	TRBV7-9	NA	TRBD1	TGTGCCAGCAGCTTACGCCCCGGGACAGCGGATTATGGCTACACCTTC	CASSLRPGTADYGYTF
TRBJ2-7	TRBV5-5	NA	TRBD1	TGTGCCAGCAGCTTGGGGACAGGGGGAGGGGACGAGCAGTACTTC	CASSLGTGGGDEQYF